Below, 29 T cell receptor beta chains from the same sample are listed, as sequenced in a study of cytomegalovirus exposure and HLA in healthy donors. Here immunoSEQ multiplex PCR was the method, and the copy in TCRdb shows in-frame clones only, minus some. The top ten hold 11% to 15% of the sample, which has 200,000 to 250,000 clones, roughly 84% seen once. Sequencing was performed on PBMCs. Receptors originate from a woman between 25 and 40 years old in good health and CMV-seropositive.

The rearrangement joins TRBV9 to TRBJ2-5; D not resolved. Trimming pared 4 bases from V and 4 bases from J, leaving 23 bases between. Germline-derived CDR1 and CDR2 are SGDLS and YYNGEE. The CDR3 is 17 residues long. CDR3 bases: TGTGCCAGCAGCCCCCGCTCGGAAGGACGGTTATTAGAGACCCAGTACTTC. Translated, it gives CASSPRSEGRLLETQYF.

This clone was seen only a few times. The gene calls are TRBV2 and TRBJ1-5; D unresolved. There are 13 residues in the CDR3. Trimming pared 5 bases from V and 5 bases from J, leaving 10 bases between. Looked up from germline, CDR1 is SNHLY and CDR2 is FYNNEI. The CDR3, as DNA: TGTGCCAGCAGTTTTACTCCCTATCAGCCCCAGCATTTT. Amino acids: CASSFTPYQPQHF.

This chain links TRBV20-1 with TRBJ2-1; no clear D gene. The CDR3 contains 11 residues. V lost 3 bases and J 6 bases, leaving 6 bases between the germline ends. Per germline, CDR1 DFQATT and CDR2 SNEGSKA (reference sequence). The CDR3: CSASSGNEQFF. The CDR3 DNA sequence: TGCAGTGCTAGCTCGGGCAATGAGCAGTTCTTC.

The gene calls are TRBV5-1 and TRBJ1-3, with a tentative D call TRBD1 (5 bases). CDR1 is SGHRS and CDR2 is YFSETQ in the germline V gene. The V end lost 0 bases, the J end lost 0 bases, and 13 bases lay between the germline ends. The CDR3 extends over 17 amino acids. CDR3 bases: TGCGCCAGCAGCTTGGCCGGGGCTGGTACCTCTGGAAACACCATATATTTT. As protein: CASSLAGAGTSGNTIYF.

The chain links TRBV7-2 to TRBJ2-2; 7 bases are shared with TRBD1. The CDR3 length is 14 residues. Germline CDR1 is SGHTA and CDR2 is FQGNSA. With V trimmed by 4 bases and J by 4 bases, 3 bases remained unmatched. The CDR3 DNA is TGTGCCAGCAGCTCACACAGGGGCACCGGGGAGCTGTTTTTT. Translated, it gives CASSSHRGTGELFF.

The V and J genes are TRBV5-1 and TRBJ2-1; the D is unclear. Trimming pared 4 bases from V and 2 bases from J, leaving 10 bases between. The germline V gene encodes CDR1 SGHRS and CDR2 YFSETQ. This CDR3 region has 14 residues. CDR3 nucleotides: TGCGCCAGCAGCCCTCCGTCCCCCTACAATGAGCAGTTCTTC. It is translated as CASSPPSPYNEQFF.

The genes are TRBV27 and TRBJ1-2; a possible D gene is TRBD1 (5 bases). V was shortened by 5 bases and J by 0 bases, with 19 bases between the two germline ends. The germline CDR1 and CDR2 sequences are MNHEY and SMNVEV (reference sequence). The CDR3 runs 17 residues. The CDR3 nucleotides are TGTGCCAGCAGTCCTTTTAGGACACCTTTCTCTAACTATGGCTACACCTTC. Translation: CASSPFRTPFSNYGYTF.

This CDR3 is CASSLDTPRGEQYF. The CDR3 coding sequence is TGTGCCAGCAGCTTAGATACCCCCCGGGGTGAGCAGTACTTC. J is TRBJ2-7 and V is TRBV11-3; weak D call: TRBD2 (5 bases). Germline lookup yields CDR1 SGHNT and CDR2 YENEEA. The germline V and J ends were trimmed by 0 bases and 7 bases, with 13 bases remaining between them. The CDR3 loop spans 14 amino acids.

This chain connects TRBV20-1 to TRBJ2-5; no clear D. Germline CDR1 DFQATT, CDR2 SNEGSKA (reference sequence). Trimming pared 8 bases from V and 10 bases from J, leaving 11 bases between. The CDR3 is 9 amino acids. The CDR3 coding sequence is TGCAGTACGCGTCAAGGCCAGTACTTC. Protein: CSTRQGQYF.

CDR3 bases: TGTGCCAGCAGCCTTAGACAGACTGAAGCTTTCTTT. This codes for CASSLRQTEAFF. V is TRBV13 and J is TRBJ1-1; tentatively, D is TRBD1 (5 bases). Germline CDR1 PRHDT, CDR2 FYEKMQ (reference sequence). The V gene lost 5 bases and the J gene lost 5 bases, with 9 bases spanning the gap. The CDR3 length is 12 residues.

The chain carries TRBV11-2 and TRBJ2-1; D possibly corresponds to TRBD2 (6 bases). Germline V gene data show CDR1 as SGHAT and CDR2 as FQNNGV. V lost 3 bases and J 5 bases, leaving 14 bases between the germline ends. The CDR3 runs to 15 residues. The chain's CDR3 is CASSFLETSNNEQFF. Written as DNA, the CDR3 is TGTGCCAGCAGCTTCTTGGAGACTAGTAACAATGAGCAGTTCTTC.

This chain joins TRBV9 and TRBJ2-1; D perhaps matches TRBD1 (5 bases). The CDR3 length is 13 residues. From germline, CDR1 is SGDLS and CDR2 YYNGEE. Trimming removed 3 bases from V and 8 bases from J, with 12 bases in between. DNA for the CDR3: TGTGCCAGCAGCGCAAGGTGGGGCCATGAGCAGTTCTTC. Translating it yields CASSARWGHEQFF.

The V and J genes are TRBV30 and TRBJ2-7; D may be TRBD2 (6 bases). The V gene lost 2 bases and the J gene lost 4 bases, with 12 bases spanning the gap. The germline CDR1 and CDR2 sequences are GTSNPN and SVGIG (reference sequence). The CDR3 runs to 13 residues. The CDR3 spells CAWSNGRGYEQYF. The CDR3, as DNA: TGTGCCTGGAGTAACGGGAGAGGATACGAGCAGTACTTC.

This chain connects TRBV6-1 to TRBJ2-1, with TRBD1 identical over 8 bases. The CDR3 has 15 residues. After removal of 7 bases from V and 0 bases from J, the junction contained 5 bases not matched to a gene. Looked up from germline, CDR1 is MNHNS and CDR2 is SASEGT. CDR3 sequence (DNA): TGTGCCAGCAATCCCGGACAGGGCTCCTACAATGAGCAGTTCTTC. Protein sequence: CASNPGQGSYNEQFF.

The chain employs TRBV5-1 and TRBJ2-3; D call uncertain. The V end was cut by 5 bases, the J end by 6 bases, with 13 bases between. CDR3 length: 13 amino acids. Per the germline V gene, CDR1 is SGHRS and CDR2 is YFSETQ. CDR3 sequence (DNA): TGCGCCAGCAGTCCTTCTCCGATCGATACGCAGTATTTT. Translating it yields CASSPSPIDTQYF.

This chain uses TRBV4-3 with TRBJ1-1, with D perhaps matching TRBD1 (6 bases). CDR3 size: 13 residues. CDR1 and CDR2 (germline): LGHNA, YSLEER. Between the trimmed V and J ends, which lost 0 bases and 8 bases, there was a span of 10 bases. The CDR3 DNA follows: TGCGCCAGCAGCCAAGACACAGGGACCGAAGCTTTCTTT. This sequence encodes CASSQDTGTEAFF.

The chain employs TRBV5-6 and TRBJ2-3; no clear D. V lost 0 bases and J lost 4, with 3 bases in between. The CDR3 extends over 12 amino acids. In germline, CDR1 is SGHDT, CDR2 YYEEEE. Here the CDR3 DNA reads TGTGCCAGCAGCTTGGTGCCAGATACGCAGTATTTT. It translates to CASSLVPDTQYF. The entire variable domain, with the rest obtained from reference TRBV5-6 and TRBJ2-3, is as follows: DAGVTQSPTHLIKTRGQQVTLRCSPKSGHDTVSWYQQALGQGPQFIFQYYEEEERQRGNFPDRFSGHQFPNYSSELNVNALLLGDSALYLCASSLVPDTQYFGPGTRLTVL.

The CDR3 is CSARDRGTTF. CDR3 bases: TGCAGTGCACGGGACCGGGGGACCACCTTC. The V call is TRBV20-1, the J call TRBJ1-2, with D perhaps TRBD1 (5 bases). The CDR3 extends over 10 amino acids. Germline V CDR1 and CDR2: DFQATT, SNEGSKA (reference sequence). The V end was cut by 6 bases, the J end by 13 bases, with 15 bases between.

The chain combines TRBV5-1 with TRBJ2-7; D gene unclear. The germline V gene has CDR1 SGHRS and CDR2 YFSETQ. Trimming stripped 0 bases from V and 2 bases from J, with 9 bases between. The CDR3 runs 14 residues. CDR3 nucleotide sequence: TGCGCCAGCAGCTTGGAGACATCTGCCTACGAGCAGTACTTC. Amino acid sequence: CASSLETSAYEQYF.

The chain has TRBV30 and TRBJ2-7; weak D call: TRBD2 (5 bases). Germline assignment: CDR1 GTSNPN and CDR2 SVGIG (reference sequence). This CDR3 region has 13 residues. The germline V and J ends were trimmed by 5 bases and 3 bases, with 14 bases remaining between them. The CDR3 nucleotides are TGTGCCTGGGATTCGGGATCCATCTACGAGCAGTACTTC. Translation gives CAWDSGSIYEQYF. Supplemented by reference TRBV30 and TRBJ2-7, the full variable domain reads SQTIHQWPATLVQPVGSPLSLECTVEGTSNPNLYWYRQAAGRGLQLLFYSVGIGQISSEVPQNLSASRPQDRQFILSSKKLLLSDSGFYLCAWDSGSIYEQYFGPGTRLTVT.

V is TRBV27 and J is TRBJ2-3, with D perhaps matching TRBD1 or TRBD2 (5 bases each). The CDR3 extends over 14 amino acids. Germline V CDR1 and CDR2: MNHEY, SMNVEV (reference sequence). Trimming took off 7 bases at V and 5 bases at J, with 16 bases between the two ends. CDR3 in DNA: TGTGCCAGCACTTCGGGGACGGTGATAGATACGCAGTATTTT. Residues: CASTSGTVIDTQYF.

In DNA form, the CDR3 reads TGTGCCAGCAGTCTCGCTTGGCCCGGGACAGGGTCCTACGAGCAGTACTTC. Translating it yields CASSLAWPGTGSYEQYF. This sequence joins TRBV2 and TRBJ2-7, with TRBD1 identical over 9 bases. V was pared by 5 bases and J by 1 base, with 12 bases of the junction left unmatched. The CDR3 loop spans 17 amino acids. The germline CDR1 and CDR2 sequences are SNHLY and FYNNEI.

The chain uses TRBV4-1 and TRBJ2-1, with D perhaps TRBD2 (5 bases). This CDR3 comprises 15 residues. V lost 4 bases and J 5 bases, leaving 15 bases between the germline ends. The germline V gene has CDR1 MGHRA and CDR2 YSYEKL. The CDR3 sequence is CASSPGWRGNNEQFF. The CDR3 nucleotides read TGCGCCAGCAGCCCCGGTTGGAGAGGGAACAATGAGCAGTTCTTC.

DNA of the CDR3: TGCGCCAGCAGCCCGCGCGGGAGGGCCGATACGCAGTATTTT. Translating gives CASSPRGRADTQYF. The chain employs TRBV5-1 and TRBJ2-3; 9 positions agree with TRBD2. This CDR3 has 14 residues. J lost 6 bases, V lost 4 bases, and 6 bases had no gene match. The germline V gene has CDR1 SGHRS and CDR2 YFSETQ.

The J gene is TRBJ1-2, the V gene TRBV25-1; D unresolved. The CDR3 is made up of 11 amino acids. V was cut by 8 bases and J by 10 bases, with 14 bases left in between. From germline, CDR1 is MGHDK and CDR2 SYGVNS. The CDR3, as DNA: TGTGCCAGCGTCTTCGGGGTCTTCTACACCTTC. This sequence encodes CASVFGVFYTF.

The chain is built from TRBV27 and TRBJ2-7; the match to TRBD2 covers 7 bases. With 5 bases clipped from V and 2 bases from J, the junction kept 12 bases outside the gene matches. Germline V gene lookup returns CDR1 MNHEY and CDR2 SMNVEV (reference sequence). The CDR3 covers 16 residues. The CDR3 region has the DNA TGTGCCAGCAGTCGGTCTGCTGGGGGGACTACCTACGAGCAGTACTTC. Translated: CASSRSAGGTTYEQYF.

The chain uses TRBV27 and TRBJ1-4, with D tentatively TRBD1 (5 bases). V was trimmed by 3 bases and J by 8 bases, leaving 13 bases between them. This CDR3 has 14 amino acids. Germline CDR1 is MNHEY and CDR2 is SMNVEV (reference sequence). CDR3: CASSFTGFGEKLFF. Written as DNA, the CDR3 is TGTGCCAGCAGTTTCACAGGTTTTGGCGAAAAACTGTTTTTT.

The DNA for the CDR3 is TGTGCCAGCAGCCCGAGGACGGAGACCTACGAGCAGTACTTC. The encoded protein is CASSPRTETYEQYF. The rearrangement uses TRBV28 and TRBJ2-7; no clear D gene. This CDR3 comprises 14 residues. The germline CDR1 and CDR2 sequences are MDHEN and SYDVKM. Trimming shortened V by 6 bases and J by 2 bases, and 14 bases separated the two germline ends.

The chain recombines TRBV19 with TRBJ1-2; D uncertain. Germline CDR1 reads LNHDA; CDR2 reads SQIVND (reference sequence). This CDR3 has 11 amino acids. V lost 3 bases and J 6 bases, leaving 5 bases between the germline ends. The CDR3 reads CASSMFNGYTF. The DNA of the CDR3 is TGTGCCAGTAGTATGTTTAATGGCTACACCTTC.